What follows are 2 T cell receptor beta chains derived from one specimen sequenced in a study of T cells in women clearing cervical HPV infection. Profiled with immunoSEQ multiplex PCR; TCRdb holds only in-frame clones, not every one. The listing records about 32,000 clones. The sample comprised blood buffy coat. These receptors were obtained from a woman aged 18 to 69 with a cervical HPV16 infection that either progressed to CIN3+ or cleared (not recorded which).

Regarding this clone: The read stops 3 residues short of the end of the CDR3; the missing end is completed from the germline J gene. The sample contains more than one DNA sequence encoding this CDR3. The V call is TRBV19, the J call TRBJ1-2; no reliable D call. Germline CDR1 reads LNHDA; CDR2 reads SQIVND (reference sequence). This CDR3 comprises 13 residues. The CDR3 here is CASSPRGYNDYTF. Incomplete CDR3 DNA: TGTGCCAGTAGCCCGCGCGGCTACAATGAC.

Remarks on this clone: The CDR3 is cut off 3 residues early in the read; its end comes from the germline J gene. This chain connects TRBV19 to TRBJ1-2, with D uncertain. In germline, CDR1 is LNHDA, CDR2 SQIVND (reference sequence). This CDR3 is 14 amino acids long. The V end was cut by 3 bases, the J end by 7 bases, with 15 bases between. The covered CDR3 bases are TGTGCCAGTAGTATGCCGGGGTATCGACCTGGC. This sequence encodes CASSMPGYRPG. The CDR3 as a whole reads CASSMPGYRPGYTF.